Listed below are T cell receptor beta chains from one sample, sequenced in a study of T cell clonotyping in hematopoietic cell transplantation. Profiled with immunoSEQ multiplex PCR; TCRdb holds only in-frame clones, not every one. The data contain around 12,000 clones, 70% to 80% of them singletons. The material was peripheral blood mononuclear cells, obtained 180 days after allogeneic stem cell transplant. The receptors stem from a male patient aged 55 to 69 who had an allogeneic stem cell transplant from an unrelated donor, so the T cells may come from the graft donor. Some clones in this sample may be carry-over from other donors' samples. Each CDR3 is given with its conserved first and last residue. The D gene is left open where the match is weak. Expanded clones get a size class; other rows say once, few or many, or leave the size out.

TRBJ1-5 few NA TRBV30 CAWSARTGTRQPQHF TGTGCCTGGAGTGCGCGTACAGGGACGCGTCAGCCCCAGCATTTT
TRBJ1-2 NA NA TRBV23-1 CASSPPNHGYTF TGCGCCAGCAGCCCCCCTAACCATGGCTACACCTTC
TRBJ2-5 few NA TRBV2 CASTGRGKETQYF TGTGCCAGCACCGGTAGGGGTAAAGAGACCCAGTACTTC
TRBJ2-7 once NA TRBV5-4 CASSTPRGASYEQYF TGTGCCAGCAGCACTCCACGGGGGGCCTCCTACGAGCAGTACTTC
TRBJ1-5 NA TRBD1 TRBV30 CAWSAGQGLEQPQHF TGTGCCTGGAGTGCGGGACAGGGCCTGGAACAGCCCCAGCATTTT
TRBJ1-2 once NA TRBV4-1 CASSQDTAGFYGYTF TGCGCCAGCAGCCAAGACACAGCAGGGTTCTATGGCTACACCTTC
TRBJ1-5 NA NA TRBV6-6 CASSARGIPQHF TGTGCCAGCAGCGCTCGTGGAATTCCCCAGCATTTT
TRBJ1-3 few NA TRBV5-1 CASKQLSDGNTIYF TGCGCCAGCAAGCAGCTTAGTGATGGAAACACCATATATTTT
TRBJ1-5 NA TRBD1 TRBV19 CASSIQGATSQPQHF TGTGCCAGTAGCATACAGGGGGCGACTAGTCAGCCCCAGCATTTT
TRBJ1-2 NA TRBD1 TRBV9 CASSVGLGGATGYTF TGTGCCAGCAGCGTAGGACTAGGGGGCGCGACTGGCTACACCTTC